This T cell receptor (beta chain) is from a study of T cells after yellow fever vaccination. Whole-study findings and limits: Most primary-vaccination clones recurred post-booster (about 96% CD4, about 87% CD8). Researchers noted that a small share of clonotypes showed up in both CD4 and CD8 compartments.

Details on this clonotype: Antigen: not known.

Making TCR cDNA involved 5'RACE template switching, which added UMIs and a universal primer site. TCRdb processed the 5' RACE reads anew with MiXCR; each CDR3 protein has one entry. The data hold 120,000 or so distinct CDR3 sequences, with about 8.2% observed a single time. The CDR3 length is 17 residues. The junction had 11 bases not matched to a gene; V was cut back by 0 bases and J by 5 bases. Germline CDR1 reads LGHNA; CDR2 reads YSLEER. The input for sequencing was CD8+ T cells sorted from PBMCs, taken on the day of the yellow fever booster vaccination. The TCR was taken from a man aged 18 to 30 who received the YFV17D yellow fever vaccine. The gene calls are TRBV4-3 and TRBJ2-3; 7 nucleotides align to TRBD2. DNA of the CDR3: TGCGCCAGCAGCCAAGATGGCGGTACCTCGGGGGGAGATACGCAGTATTTT. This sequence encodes CASSQDGGTSGGDTQYF.